This T cell receptor beta chain emerged from a study of beta chain features in type 1 diabetes. Study-wide context: Cell yields, gender and age were similar in healthy donors and patients. Findings of the study overall: Shortening of TCRB CDR3s, moderate but significant, appeared in all four CD4+ subsets of Type 1 diabetes patients.

V lost 0 bases, J lost 0 bases, and 7 bases stayed unmatched. This CDR3 has 17 amino acids. Germline values: CDR1 SGHRS, CDR2 YFSETQ. Sequencing targeted expressed TCRB transcripts, as all isolated RNA had been reverse transcribed. Method: immunoSEQ multiplex PCR; TCRdb's copy keeps in-frame clones and lacks some. The data show roughly 350,000 clones, around a tenth seen once. This clone was observed a few times. No antigen is known for it. The source of this sequence is a man under 40 with type 1 diabetes. Sequencing was carried out using central memory CD4+ T cells from blood. The chain links TRBV5-1 to TRBJ1-1; 8 bases align to TRBD1. Written as DNA, the CDR3 is TGCGCCAGCAGCTTGGAGCTCAACAGGGGGTTGAACACTGAAGCTTTCTTT. It translates to CASSLELNRGLNTEAFF. The full variable domain, with the rest looked up from reference TRBV5-1 and TRBJ1-1, is KAGVTQTPRYLIKTRGQQVTLSCSPISGHRSVSWYQQTPGQGLQFLFEYFSETQRNKGNFPGRFSGRQFSNSRSEMNVSTLELGDSALYLCASSLELNRGLNTEAFFGQGTRLTVV.